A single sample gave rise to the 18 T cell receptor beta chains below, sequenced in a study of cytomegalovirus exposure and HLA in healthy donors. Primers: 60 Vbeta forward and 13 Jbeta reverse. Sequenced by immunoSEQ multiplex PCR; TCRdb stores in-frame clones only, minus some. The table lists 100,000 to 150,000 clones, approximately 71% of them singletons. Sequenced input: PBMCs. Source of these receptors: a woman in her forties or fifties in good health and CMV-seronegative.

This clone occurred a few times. The CDR3 is CEGTPLSYEQYF. DNA of the CDR3: TGCGAAGGGACTCCTCTCTCCTACGAGCAGTACTTC. This chain links TRBV10-2 with TRBJ2-7, with D perhaps TRBD2 (6 bases). The CDR3 spans 12 residues. Germline V gives CDR1 WSHSY, CDR2 SAAADI.

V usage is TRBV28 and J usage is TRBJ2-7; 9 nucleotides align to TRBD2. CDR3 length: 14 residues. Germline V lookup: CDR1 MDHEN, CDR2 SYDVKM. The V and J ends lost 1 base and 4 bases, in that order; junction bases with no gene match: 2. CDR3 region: CASSLFSGSYEQYF. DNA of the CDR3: TGTGCCAGCAGTTTATTTAGCGGGAGTTACGAGCAGTACTTC.

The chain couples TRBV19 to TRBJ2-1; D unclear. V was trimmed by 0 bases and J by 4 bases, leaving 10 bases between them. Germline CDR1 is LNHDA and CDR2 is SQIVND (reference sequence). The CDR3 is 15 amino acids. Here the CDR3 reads CASSIEHTEYNEQFF. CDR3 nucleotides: TGTGCCAGTAGTATAGAGCACACGGAGTACAATGAGCAGTTCTTC.

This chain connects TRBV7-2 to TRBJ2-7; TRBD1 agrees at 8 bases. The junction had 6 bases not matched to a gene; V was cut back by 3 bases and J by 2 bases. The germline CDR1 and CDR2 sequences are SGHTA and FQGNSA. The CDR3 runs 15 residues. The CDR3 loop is CASSFGTGPTYEQYF. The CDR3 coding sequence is TGTGCCAGCAGCTTCGGGACAGGCCCCACCTACGAGCAGTACTTC.

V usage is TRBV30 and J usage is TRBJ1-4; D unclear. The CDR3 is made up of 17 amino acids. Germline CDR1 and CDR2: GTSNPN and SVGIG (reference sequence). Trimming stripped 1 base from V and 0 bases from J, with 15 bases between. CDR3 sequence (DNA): TGTGCCTGGAGTGACCCTCGACTGATTTCAACTAATGAAAAACTGTTTTTT. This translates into CAWSDPRLISTNEKLFF.

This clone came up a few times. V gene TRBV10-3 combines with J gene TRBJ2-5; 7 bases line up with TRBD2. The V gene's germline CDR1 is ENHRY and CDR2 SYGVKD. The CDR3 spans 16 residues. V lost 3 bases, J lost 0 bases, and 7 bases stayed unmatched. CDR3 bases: TGTGCCATCAGTGAACGGGGAGGGGTAAACCAAGAGACCCAGTACTTC. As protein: CAISERGGVNQETQYF.

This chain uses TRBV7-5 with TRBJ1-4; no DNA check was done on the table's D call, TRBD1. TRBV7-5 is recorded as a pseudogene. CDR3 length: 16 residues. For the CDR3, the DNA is TGTGCCAGAAGCTTAGTTCCCGACAGGGGTGGAGAAAAACTGTTTTTT. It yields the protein CARSLVPDRGGEKLFF.

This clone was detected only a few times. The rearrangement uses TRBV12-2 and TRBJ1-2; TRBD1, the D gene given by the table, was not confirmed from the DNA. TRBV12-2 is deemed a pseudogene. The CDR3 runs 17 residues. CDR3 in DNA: TGTGCAAGTCGCCCGATGTCGGACAGTCTGACACAATATGGCTACACCTTC. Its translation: CASRPMSDSLTQYGYTF.

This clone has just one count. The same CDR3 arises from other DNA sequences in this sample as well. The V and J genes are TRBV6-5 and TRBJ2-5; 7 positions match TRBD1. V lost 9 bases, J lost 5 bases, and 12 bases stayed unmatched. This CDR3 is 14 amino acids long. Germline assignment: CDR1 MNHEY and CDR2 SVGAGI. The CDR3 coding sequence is TGTGCCAGTAGAAGAGGGACAGTATCGGAGACCCAGTACTTC. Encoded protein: CASRRGTVSETQYF.

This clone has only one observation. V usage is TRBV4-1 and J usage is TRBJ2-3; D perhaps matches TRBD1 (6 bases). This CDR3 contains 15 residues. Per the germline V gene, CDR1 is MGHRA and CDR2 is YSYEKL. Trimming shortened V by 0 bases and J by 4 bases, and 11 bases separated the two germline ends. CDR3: CASSQDRGSPDTQYF. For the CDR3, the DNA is TGCGCCAGCAGCCAAGATAGGGGGAGTCCAGATACGCAGTATTTT.

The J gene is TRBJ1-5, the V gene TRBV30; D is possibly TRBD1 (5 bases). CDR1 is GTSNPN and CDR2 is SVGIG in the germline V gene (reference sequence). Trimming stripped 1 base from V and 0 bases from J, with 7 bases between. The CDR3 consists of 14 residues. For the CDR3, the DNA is TGTGCCTGGAGTGGGGGGGATAGCAATCAGCCCCAGCATTTT. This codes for CAWSGGDSNQPQHF.

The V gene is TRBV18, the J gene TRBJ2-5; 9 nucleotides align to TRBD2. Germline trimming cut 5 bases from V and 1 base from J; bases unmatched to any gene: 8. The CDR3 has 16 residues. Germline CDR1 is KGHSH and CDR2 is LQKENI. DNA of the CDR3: TGTGCCAGCTCAGAAGTAGCGGGAGTAGGCCAAGAGACCCAGTACTTC. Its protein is CASSEVAGVGQETQYF.

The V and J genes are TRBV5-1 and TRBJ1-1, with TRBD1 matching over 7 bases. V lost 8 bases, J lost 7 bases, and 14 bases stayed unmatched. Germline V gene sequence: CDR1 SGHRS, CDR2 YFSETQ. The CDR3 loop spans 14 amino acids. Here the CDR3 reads CASSIDRVRVEAFF. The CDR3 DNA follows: TGCGCCAGTTCTATCGACAGGGTACGAGTTGAAGCTTTCTTT.

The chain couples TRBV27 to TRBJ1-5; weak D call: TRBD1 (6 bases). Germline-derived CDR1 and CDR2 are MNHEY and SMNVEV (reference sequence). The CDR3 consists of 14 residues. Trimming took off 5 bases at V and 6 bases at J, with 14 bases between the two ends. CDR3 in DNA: TGTGCCAGCAGTCCCGGACAGTATAGTCAGCCCCAGCATTTT. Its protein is CASSPGQYSQPQHF.

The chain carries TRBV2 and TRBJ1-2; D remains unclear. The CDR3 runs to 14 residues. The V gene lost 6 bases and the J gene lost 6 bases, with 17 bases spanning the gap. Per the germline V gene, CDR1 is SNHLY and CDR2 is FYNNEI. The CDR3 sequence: CASRSPGRKDGYTF. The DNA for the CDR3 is TGTGCCAGCAGGAGCCCGGGTCGAAAGGATGGCTACACCTTC. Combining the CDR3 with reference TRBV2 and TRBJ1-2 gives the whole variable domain EPEVTQTPSHQVTQMGQEVILRCVPISNHLYFYWYRQILGQKVEFLVSFYNNEISEKSEIFDDQFSVERPDGSNFTLKIRSTKLEDSAMYFCASRSPGRKDGYTFGSGTRLTVV.

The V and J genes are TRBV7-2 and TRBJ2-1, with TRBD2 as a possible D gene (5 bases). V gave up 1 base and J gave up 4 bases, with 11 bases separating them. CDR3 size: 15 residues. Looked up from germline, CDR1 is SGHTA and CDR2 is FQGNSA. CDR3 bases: TGTGCCAGCAGCTTAGGGGCGCCGGGGTACAATGAGCAGTTCTTC. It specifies CASSLGAPGYNEQFF.

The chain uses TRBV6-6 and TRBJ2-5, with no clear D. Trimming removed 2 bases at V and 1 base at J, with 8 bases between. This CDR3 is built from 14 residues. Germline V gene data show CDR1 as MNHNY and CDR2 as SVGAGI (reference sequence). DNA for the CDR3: TGTGCCAGCAGTTACGGGCAGACCCAAGAGACCCAGTACTTC. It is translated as CASSYGQTQETQYF.

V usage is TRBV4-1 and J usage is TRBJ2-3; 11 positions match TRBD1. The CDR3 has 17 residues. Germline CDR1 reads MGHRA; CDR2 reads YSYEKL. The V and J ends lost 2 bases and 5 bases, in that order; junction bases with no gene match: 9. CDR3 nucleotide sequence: TGCGCCAGCAGCCAACATGCCGGGACAGGGGGTCTAGATACGCAGTATTTT. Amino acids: CASSQHAGTGGLDTQYF.